These 32 T cell receptor beta chains were sequenced from one sample in a study of shared clonotypes between healthy human individuals. Sequencing used immunoSEQ multiplex PCR; TCRdb keeps in-frame clones, though not all of them. The sample lists roughly 2.1 million clones, 90% to 95% occurring once. Positively selected for CCR7, the CD45RO-negative cells used as naive CD8 cells excluded terminally differentiated effector memory CD45RA+ cells. Sample: naive CD8+ T cells from PBMCs. The receptors here all came from a man between 18 and 35 years old in good health. Some clones in this sample may be carry-over from other donors' samples.

There are a few counts of this clone. The rearrangement joins TRBV27 to TRBJ1-1; 8 bases are shared with TRBD1. CDR3 length: 14 residues. The V gene's germline CDR1 is MNHEY and CDR2 SMNVEV (reference sequence). V was pared by 8 bases and J by 5 bases, with 10 bases of the junction left unmatched. CDR3 nucleotide sequence: TGTGCCAGCGGGACAGGAGTAAGGGGGACTGAAGCTTTCTTT. It translates to CASGTGVRGTEAFF.

This clone appeared once. In the same sample, other DNA sequences code for this CDR3. The CDR3 bases are TGTGCCAGCAGTTTGACAGGGGGAACCGGGGAGCTGTTTTTT. This gives the protein CASSLTGGTGELFF. The V call is TRBV28, the J call TRBJ2-2, with 9 bases that match TRBD1. V was pared by 3 bases and J by 5 bases, with 1 base of the junction left unmatched. CDR1 and CDR2 (germline): MDHEN, SYDVKM. This CDR3 has 14 amino acids.

The V gene is TRBV12-2, the J gene TRBJ2-7; TRBD2, the D gene given by the table, was not confirmed from the DNA. TRBV12-2 has pseudogene status. The CDR3 is 16 amino acids. The CDR3 DNA sequence: TGTGCAAGTCGCTTAGCGCGGGCAGCTGACTCCTACGAGCAGTACTTC. It is translated as CASRLARAADSYEQYF.

This clone has a single count. The chain is built from TRBV4-3 and TRBJ1-1, with unresolved D. V lost 2 bases and J 5 bases, leaving 12 bases between the germline ends. Germline V gene sequence: CDR1 LGHNA, CDR2 YSLEER. This CDR3 contains 14 residues. DNA for the CDR3: TGCGCCAGCAGCCAATCGGTGGGGAGAACTGAAGCTTTCTTT. It specifies CASSQSVGRTEAFF.

This chain joins TRBV15 and TRBJ2-2, with TRBD2 matching 9 bases. The CDR3 runs 17 residues. Germline V gene sequence: CDR1 LNHNV, CDR2 YYDKDF (reference sequence). J lost 4 bases, V lost 7 bases, and 13 bases had no gene match. CDR3 DNA: TGTGCCACCATAGGGACGGCGGGAGGGACGAGCACCGGGGAGCTGTTTTTT. It translates to CATIGTAGGTSTGELFF.

Regarding this clone: Distinct nucleotide sequences in the sample also encode this CDR3. The J gene is TRBJ1-1, the V gene TRBV9; D not certain. This CDR3 region has 14 residues. The germline V gene encodes CDR1 SGDLS and CDR2 YYNGEE. The V gene lost 0 bases and the J gene lost 0 bases, with 6 bases spanning the gap. The CDR3 DNA reads TGTGCCAGCAGCGTAGAGGGTCTGAACACTGAAGCTTTCTTT. It yields the protein CASSVEGLNTEAFF.

The gene calls are TRBV7-9 and TRBJ2-5; D is perhaps TRBD2 (6 bases). This CDR3 has 14 amino acids. V was shortened by 5 bases and J by 3 bases, with 13 bases between the two germline ends. The V gene's germline CDR1 is SEHNR and CDR2 FQNEAQ (reference sequence). The CDR3 loop is CASSPLGGKETQYF. Here the CDR3 DNA reads TGTGCCAGCAGCCCCCTCGGGGGAAAAGAGACCCAGTACTTC.

The V gene is TRBV9, the J gene TRBJ2-3; D ambiguous. The V and J ends lost 3 bases and 4 bases respectively, with 9 bases between them. The length of the CDR3 is 13 residues. Germline assignment: CDR1 SGDLS and CDR2 YYNGEE. In nucleotides, the CDR3 is TGTGCCAGCAGCGAGAGAGGCTCAGATACGCAGTATTTT. Residues: CASSERGSDTQYF.

The CDR3 here is CASRSGSRGNTIYF. The DNA of the CDR3 is TGTGCCAGCAGGTCCGGGTCCCGTGGAAACACCATATATTTT. The rearrangement joins TRBV6-5 to TRBJ1-3; no clear D gene. Trimming took 6 bases from V and 3 from J, leaving 12 bases between them. The CDR3 has 14 residues. CDR1 is MNHEY and CDR2 is SVGAGI in the germline V gene.

The chain joins TRBV28 to TRBJ2-7, with unresolved D. The CDR3 sequence is 12 residues long. Germline V gives CDR1 MDHEN, CDR2 SYDVKM. V dropped 2 bases and J dropped 6 bases, with 8 bases sitting between them. CDR3 nucleotides: TGTGCCAGCAGTTTACGGGCCTTCGAGCAGTACTTC. Its translation is CASSLRAFEQYF. Based on the CDR3 plus reference TRBV28 and TRBJ2-7, the full variable domain is DVKVTQSSRYLVKRTGEKVFLECVQDMDHENMFWYRQDPGLGLRLIYFSYDVKMKEKGDIPEGYSVSREKKERFSLILESASTNQTSMYLCASSLRAFEQYFGPGTRLTVT.

The chain carries TRBV5-6 and TRBJ1-1; D unclear. The CDR3 is 13 residues long. With 4 bases removed from V and 0 bases from J, the gap between germline ends came to 7 bases. Germline lookup yields CDR1 SGHDT and CDR2 YYEEEE. This CDR3 reads CASSASLNTEAFF. CDR3 bases: TGTGCCAGCAGCGCCTCACTGAACACTGAAGCTTTCTTT. Using reference TRBV5-6 and TRBJ1-1 for the parts outside the CDR3, the full variable domain is DAGVTQSPTHLIKTRGQQVTLRCSPKSGHDTVSWYQQALGQGPQFIFQYYEEEERQRGNFPDRFSGHQFPNYSSELNVNALLLGDSALYLCASSASLNTEAFFGQGTRLTVV.

This clone was recorded only once. The genes are TRBV19 and TRBJ1-2; tentatively, D is TRBD1 (5 bases). Germline lookup yields CDR1 LNHDA and CDR2 SQIVND (reference sequence). The CDR3 totals 12 residues. With 3 bases removed from V and 8 bases from J, the gap between germline ends came to 10 bases. The CDR3 loop is CASSILGDGYTF. The CDR3 nucleotides read TGTGCCAGTAGTATTCTGGGGGACGGCTACACCTTC.

The chain is built from TRBV4-1 and TRBJ1-1; D is uncertain. There are 14 residues in the CDR3. The germline V gene has CDR1 MGHRA and CDR2 YSYEKL. Trimming pared 4 bases from V and 3 bases from J, leaving 12 bases between. CDR3 protein: CASSPGERDTEAFF. The DNA of the CDR3 is TGCGCCAGCAGCCCCGGGGAAAGGGACACTGAAGCTTTCTTT.

The J gene is TRBJ1-3, the V gene TRBV9, with D perhaps TRBD1 (5 bases). Trimming cost V 3 bases and J 4 bases, with 11 bases left between them. Germline V CDR1 and CDR2: SGDLS, YYNGEE. This CDR3 is built from 14 residues. The CDR3 DNA reads TGTGCCAGCAGCGACCGGGACCCAGGAAACACCATATATTTT. The encoded protein is CASSDRDPGNTIYF.

The chain links TRBV6-4 to TRBJ2-7, with TRBD2 matching 11 bases. After removal of 6 bases from V and 0 bases from J, the junction contained 13 bases not matched to a gene. The CDR3 has 18 amino acids. Per germline, CDR1 MRHNA and CDR2 SNTAGT. The CDR3 protein is CASRSPGLADLSSYEQYF. The CDR3 DNA follows: TGTGCCAGCAGGTCGCCGGGACTAGCGGATCTGAGCTCCTACGAGCAGTACTTC.

V gene TRBV28 combines with J gene TRBJ2-3; D call uncertain. V was cut by 7 bases and J by 2 bases, with 13 bases left in between. Germline values: CDR1 MDHEN, CDR2 SYDVKM. The CDR3 spans 14 residues. The CDR3 region is CASKSPQYTDTQYF. The CDR3 DNA follows: TGTGCCAGCAAATCCCCCCAGTACACAGATACGCAGTATTTT.

On this clone: Other nucleotide sequences from this sample produce the same CDR3. This chain joins TRBV27 and TRBJ2-3; unclear D gene. In germline, CDR1 is MNHEY, CDR2 SMNVEV (reference sequence). The V and J ends lost 8 bases and 6 bases respectively, with 9 bases between them. The CDR3 extends over 11 amino acids. In DNA, the CDR3 is TGTGCCAGCTCTTCCGGTGATACGCAGTATTTT. Translation gives CASSSGDTQYF.

The V and J genes are TRBV6-1 and TRBJ1-2; D uncertain. Germline V lookup: CDR1 MNHNS, CDR2 SASEGT. V was shortened by 4 bases and J by 1 base, with 10 bases between the two germline ends. There are 14 residues in the CDR3. DNA of the CDR3: TGTGCCAGCAGTGCCCCAGACAATAACTATGGCTACACCTTC. Translating gives CASSAPDNNYGYTF.

The chain employs TRBV7-2 and TRBJ2-3; 11 bases agree with TRBD2. With 5 bases clipped from V and 5 bases from J, the junction kept 9 bases outside the gene matches. In germline, CDR1 is SGHTA, CDR2 FQGNSA. The CDR3 length is 16 residues. The CDR3 bases are TGTGCCAGCAGCGCAAGTAGCGGGAGGGCAAGAGATACGCAGTATTTT. Protein: CASSASSGRARDTQYF.

The chain is built from TRBV27 and TRBJ2-1; unclear D gene. Germline V gene data show CDR1 as MNHEY and CDR2 as SMNVEV (reference sequence). The CDR3 covers 17 residues. Trimming pared 0 bases from V and 0 bases from J, leaving 12 bases between. The CDR3 protein is CASSLSESFRSYNEQFF. CDR3 nucleotides: TGTGCCAGCAGTTTATCGGAGAGCTTCCGCTCCTACAATGAGCAGTTCTTC.

The gene calls are TRBV19 and TRBJ2-1; no clear D gene. V was shortened by 1 base and J by 3 bases, with 10 bases between the two germline ends. Germline CDR1 is LNHDA and CDR2 is SQIVND (reference sequence). This CDR3 is 15 amino acids long. The DNA for the CDR3 is TGTGCCAGTAGTATAGGGAAGGGCTTCTACAATGAGCAGTTCTTC. It yields the protein CASSIGKGFYNEQFF.

This sequence joins TRBV4-1 and TRBJ2-7, with D possibly matching TRBD1 (5 bases). The CDR3 is 16 residues long. CDR1 and CDR2 (germline): MGHRA, YSYEKL. Trimming removed 4 bases from V and 2 bases from J, with 18 bases in between. This chain's CDR3 is CASSRDTRTHTYEQYF. For the CDR3, the DNA is TGCGCCAGCAGCCGGGATACACGGACACATACCTACGAGCAGTACTTC.

This chain joins TRBV19 and TRBJ1-1; D remains unclear. With 7 bases removed from V and 3 bases from J, the gap between germline ends came to 18 bases. From germline, CDR1 is LNHDA and CDR2 SQIVND (reference sequence). The CDR3 has 15 amino acids. CDR3 loop: CASNFRHILDTEAFF. The CDR3 DNA follows: TGTGCCAGTAATTTTCGCCATATCCTCGACACTGAAGCTTTCTTT. Variable domain in full (rest from reference TRBV19 and TRBJ1-1): DGGITQSPKYLFRKEGQNVTLSCEQNLNHDAMYWYRQDPGQGLRLIYYSQIVNDFQKGDIAEGYSVSREKKESFPLTVTSAQKNPTAFYLCASNFRHILDTEAFFGQGTRLTVV.

The chain combines TRBV19 with TRBJ2-1; D ambiguous. Trimming took 0 bases from V and 4 from J, leaving 10 bases between them. The V gene's germline CDR1 is LNHDA and CDR2 SQIVND (reference sequence). The CDR3 sequence is 15 residues long. CDR3 protein: CASSIDPNIYNEQFF. Written as DNA, the CDR3 is TGTGCCAGTAGTATAGATCCTAACATTTACAATGAGCAGTTCTTC.

V and J are TRBV28 and TRBJ1-4; D remains unclear. The germline V gene encodes CDR1 MDHEN and CDR2 SYDVKM. V was pared by 6 bases and J by 5 bases, with 10 bases between. This CDR3 spans 13 amino acids. The CDR3 reads CASREWVNEKLFF. The CDR3 DNA is TGTGCCAGCAGGGAATGGGTCAATGAAAAACTGTTTTTT.

The genes are TRBV29-1 and TRBJ1-2; 8 nucleotides align to TRBD1. With 0 bases clipped from V and 3 bases from J, the junction kept 3 bases outside the gene matches. Germline V CDR1 and CDR2: SQVTM, ANQGSEA. The CDR3 is 14 amino acids. The CDR3 DNA sequence: TGCAGCGTTGAAGAAGGACAGGGATACTATGGCTACACCTTC. Translation: CSVEEGQGYYGYTF.

The gene calls are TRBV9 and TRBJ1-3; perhaps TRBD1 as D (5 bases). The germline V and J ends were trimmed by 0 bases and 4 bases, with 8 bases remaining between them. There are 14 residues in the CDR3. Germline assignment: CDR1 SGDLS and CDR2 YYNGEE. CDR3 in amino acids: CASSVVTGGNTIYF. CDR3 coding DNA: TGTGCCAGCAGCGTAGTAACAGGCGGAAACACCATATATTTT.

This chain joins TRBV5-1 and TRBJ2-3; 13 bases fit TRBD2. Germline V gene data show CDR1 as SGHRS and CDR2 as YFSETQ. CDR3 length: 15 amino acids. J gave up 6 bases and V 3 bases, and 4 bases lay outside the gene matches. The CDR3 DNA reads TGCGCCAGCAGCTCGGGACTAGCGGGGACCGATACGCAGTATTTT. This translates into CASSSGLAGTDTQYF.

A remark on this clone: The same CDR3 arises from other DNA sequences in this sample as well. The chain is built from TRBV28 and TRBJ2-7, with no clear D. This CDR3 region has 14 residues. The ends were cut back, 6 bases at V and 0 bases at J, with 12 bases in the middle. Germline V gene lookup returns CDR1 MDHEN and CDR2 SYDVKM. The CDR3: CASSPRTGSYEQYF. CDR3 coding DNA: TGTGCCAGCAGCCCGAGGACCGGCTCCTACGAGCAGTACTTC.

The chain combines TRBV4-3 with TRBJ1-1, with D possibly matching TRBD1 (6 bases). This CDR3 contains 14 residues. Germline loops: CDR1 LGHNA, CDR2 YSLEER. V was pared by 3 bases and J by 4 bases, with 12 bases between. CDR3 amino acids: CASSQGAGSTEAFF. The CDR3 DNA reads as TGCGCCAGCAGCCAGGGGGCGGGAAGCACTGAAGCTTTCTTT.

This chain uses TRBV19 with TRBJ1-5; no reliable D call. Germline V gives CDR1 LNHDA, CDR2 SQIVND (reference sequence). The CDR3 consists of 13 residues. The V and J ends lost 7 bases and 3 bases respectively, with 10 bases between them. This CDR3 is CASNVQFNQPQHF. The CDR3 coding sequence is TGTGCCAGTAATGTGCAGTTCAATCAGCCCCAGCATTTT. Together with reference TRBV19 and TRBJ1-5, the CDR3 gives the full variable domain: DGGITQSPKYLFRKEGQNVTLSCEQNLNHDAMYWYRQDPGQGLRLIYYSQIVNDFQKGDIAEGYSVSREKKESFPLTVTSAQKNPTAFYLCASNVQFNQPQHFGDGTRLSIL.

This clone came up once. Other DNA sequences within the sample encode an identical CDR3. This rearrangement joins TRBV9 to TRBJ2-3; D ambiguous. The CDR3 covers 12 residues. Germline V lookup: CDR1 SGDLS, CDR2 YYNGEE. Trimming removed 4 bases at V and 3 bases at J, with 6 bases between. In DNA, the CDR3 is TGTGCCAGCAGCCCGAATACAGATACGCAGTATTTT. Amino acid sequence: CASSPNTDTQYF.